One and the same sample provided the 32 T cell receptor beta chains below, sequenced in a study of tumor-infiltrating lymphocytes in primary liver carcinoma. Blood RNA came from unsorted whole blood; germline DNA was also extracted. The template, around 520 ng total RNA, yielded TCR beta cDNA made with a constant-region primer. Sequencing libraries for TCR beta derived from three nested multiplex PCR rounds that used slightly modified ARM-PCR. Two initial PCR rounds of about 11 cycles each paired TRBV1-TRBV30 forward primers with a C-beta reverse primer. Using its own MiXCR run on the multiplex PCR reads, TCRdb lists one record per CDR3 protein. The sample yields about 350,000 distinct CDR3 sequences, 65% seen once. The sequencing input was peripheral blood. The receptors come from a man aged 35-49 years with primary liver carcinoma and hepatitis B virus infection.

This clonotype was observed many times. V is TRBV30 and J is TRBJ2-2, with 7 bases lining up with TRBD2. The J segment lost 1 base and the V segment lost 4 bases, leaving 3 bases of the junction unmatched. Germline V CDR1 and CDR2: GTSNPN, SVGIG (reference sequence). This CDR3 is built from 14 residues. DNA for the CDR3: TGTGCCTGGAAAGGCGGGGGGAACACCGGGGAGCTGTTTTTT. Translated: CAWKGGGNTGELFF.

The rearrangement uses TRBV11-2 and TRBJ2-3; 11 bases are a match to TRBD2. The CDR3 is made up of 18 amino acids. V lost 2 bases to trimming and J lost 6 bases; unmatched junction nucleotides: 13. The germline CDR1 and CDR2 sequences are SGHAT and FQNNGV. This chain's CDR3 is CASSLNLLAGGDADTQYF. CDR3 nucleotides: TGTGCCAGCAGCTTAAATCTCCTAGCGGGAGGCGATGCGGATACGCAGTATTTT.

Of note for this clonotype: This sequence may be a read error, since a much larger clone differs from it by one base. V is TRBV4-3 and J is TRBJ2-7; the match to TRBD2 covers 8 bases. The germline CDR1 and CDR2 sequences are LGHNA and YSLEER. The CDR3 spans 15 residues. V shed 4 bases and J 6 bases; nucleotides not matched to a gene: 11. In nucleotides, the CDR3 is TGCGCCAGCAGCCCAGGTATTAGCGGGAACTGCGAGCAGTACTTC. Translation gives CASSPGISGNCEQYF.

Note on this clonotype: The junction differs from germline at one of its ends, possibly a read error. This chain joins TRBV11-2 and TRBJ2-5, with 9 bases that match TRBD2. Germline lookup yields CDR1 SGHAT and CDR2 FQNNGV. The CDR3 has 15 residues. CDR3 amino acids: CGSSPPLAGKETRYF. DNA for the CDR3: TGTGGCAGCAGCCCACCCCTAGCGGGGAAAGAGACCCGGTACTTC. Drawing the rest from reference TRBV11-2 and TRBJ2-5, the complete variable domain is EAGVAQSPRYKIIEKRQSVAFWCNPISGHATLYWYQQILGQGPKLLIQFQNNGVVDDSQLPKDRFSAERLKGVDSTLKIQPAKLEDSAVYLCGSSPPLAGKETRYFGPGTRLLVL.

In its sample, this clonotype was seen many times. The junction departs from the called germline gene at one end, perhaps through a read error. The CDR3 spells CASGLVTGISTDTQYF. CDR3 DNA sequence: TGTGCCAGCGGCTTAGTGACTGGGATTAGCACAGATACGCAGTATTTT. The chain recombines TRBV11-2 with TRBJ2-3; D not certain. This CDR3 is built from 16 residues. The germline CDR1 and CDR2 sequences are SGHAT and FQNNGV.

V and J are TRBV19 and TRBJ2-1; 8 bases match TRBD1. Germline CDR1 and CDR2: LNHDA and SQIVND (reference sequence). V shed 6 bases and J 8 bases; nucleotides not matched to a gene: 12. This CDR3 spans 15 amino acids. The CDR3 sequence: CASSQGAGLGYEQFF. The CDR3 nucleotides are TGTGCCAGTAGCCAGGGGGCCGGACTTGGGTATGAGCAGTTCTTC.

About this clonotype itself: The junction departs from the called germline gene at one end, perhaps through a read error. The V and J genes are TRBV4-1 and TRBJ2-5; 8 positions agree with TRBD2. There are 15 residues in the CDR3. CDR1 MGHRA and CDR2 YSYEKL come from the germline V gene. As DNA, the CDR3 is TGCGCCAGCAGCCAACAAGGGATGTCGGGAGGGACCCAATACTTC. Translated: CASSQQGMSGGTQYF.

Remarks on this clonotype: The CDR3 end shows no conserved phenylalanine or tryptophan, and so a read error is likely. The rearrangement joins TRBV11-2 to TRBJ1-5; D gene ambiguous. The CDR3 loop spans 15 amino acids. CDR1 and CDR2 from the germline V gene are SGHAT and FQNNGV. CDR3 nucleotides: TGTGCCAGTAGCTTAAGTATCGAGGGTCATCAGCCCCAGCATTAT. It yields the protein CASSLSIEGHQPQHY.

Details on this clonotype: At one of its ends the junction is not consistent with the germline gene, which may arise from a read error. The V call is TRBV4-1, the J call TRBJ2-7, with TRBD2 as a possible D gene (6 bases). This CDR3 is 15 amino acids long. Germline values: CDR1 MGHRA, CDR2 YSYEKL. In DNA form, the CDR3 reads TGCGCCAACAGCCATGCCACCGGGACTTCCTACGAGCAGTACTTC. Translation gives CANSHATGTSYEQYF.

The V call is TRBV10-3, the J call TRBJ2-5; 10 nucleotides match TRBD1. CDR1 is ENHRY and CDR2 is SYGVKD in the germline V gene. The CDR3 length is 12 residues. J lost 4 bases, V lost 9 bases, and 2 bases had no gene match. The CDR3 coding sequence is TGTGCCATAGGACAGGGGGTAGAGACCCAGTACTTC. The encoded protein is CAIGQGVETQYF.

This clonotype has just a few counts. This chain links TRBV5-6 with TRBJ1-3; D is unresolved. The CDR3 is 15 residues long. The germline gives CDR1 SGHDT, CDR2 YYEEEE. The ends were cut back, 0 bases at V and 1 base at J, with 8 bases in the middle. CDR3 sequence (DNA): TGTGCCAGCAGCTTGGGACGGCAATCTGGAAACACCATATATTTT. This encodes CASSLGRQSGNTIYF.

This clonotype was observed at least ten times. CDR3 sequence: CASNSPGQPNTEAFF. CDR3 nucleotides: TGTGCCAGCAACAGTCCGGGACAACCGAACACTGAAGCTTTCTTT. The V gene is TRBV7-9, the J gene TRBJ1-1; a weak D match, TRBD1 (6 bases). The V gene lost 7 bases and the J gene lost 1 base, with 16 bases spanning the gap. CDR3 length equals 15 residues. Germline CDR1 and CDR2: SEHNR and FQNEAQ (reference sequence).

CDR3 bases: TGTGCCAGCAGTTACGGCTTCGCGGCGGCGAATGAGCAGTTCTTC. Protein product: CASSYGFAAANEQFF. The chain links TRBV6-6 to TRBJ2-1; no firm D call. Trimming shortened V by 2 bases and J by 7 bases, and 15 bases separated the two germline ends. CDR1 is MNHNY and CDR2 is SVGAGI in the germline V gene (reference sequence). CDR3 length equals 15 residues.

The chain couples TRBV11-2 to TRBJ2-7; D not resolved. Germline V gene lookup returns CDR1 SGHAT and CDR2 FQNNGV. Trimming removed 9 bases at V and 2 bases at J, with 17 bases between. The CDR3 totals 14 residues. The CDR3 reads CARGLSSATYEQYF. The CDR3 DNA reads TGTGCCAGAGGCTTAAGTTCAGCGACCTACGAGCAGTACTTC.

The CDR3: CASSSRQPTNEKLFF. CDR3 DNA sequence: TGTGCCAGCAGTTCCCGACAACCAACTAATGAAAAACTGTTTTTT. The V and J genes are TRBV28 and TRBJ1-4, with D unclear. Germline V CDR1 and CDR2: MDHEN, SYDVKM. Trimming took 4 bases from V and 0 from J, leaving 9 bases between them. This CDR3 has 15 amino acids.

This clonotype was seen only a few times. The V gene is TRBV6-6, the J gene TRBJ2-7; tentatively, D is TRBD1 (5 bases). CDR1 MNHNY and CDR2 SVGAGI come from the germline V gene (reference sequence). The CDR3 sequence is 15 residues long. Trimming removed 2 bases from V and 3 bases from J, with 14 bases in between. CDR3: CASSYLLDSDYEQYF. The CDR3, as DNA: TGTGCCAGCAGTTACCTACTCGACAGCGACTACGAGCAGTACTTC.

About this clonotype: A much larger clonotype is one base distant, so this may be a read error. V gene TRBV5-1 combines with J gene TRBJ2-2; 8 bases fit TRBD1. Germline CDR1 SGHRS, CDR2 YFSETQ. V shed 3 bases and J 2 bases; nucleotides not matched to a gene: 12. The CDR3 runs 18 residues. The CDR3 sequence is CASSSAPLTGANTGELFF. The CDR3 region has the DNA TGCGCCAGCAGCTCGGCCCCCCTGACAGGGGCCAACACCGGGGAGCTGTTTTTT.

There are a few counts of this clonotype. The chain links TRBV5-1 to TRBJ1-1; D is unresolved. V shed 4 bases and J shed 1 base, with 17 bases lying between them. In germline, CDR1 is SGHRS, CDR2 YFSETQ. The CDR3 is made up of 16 amino acids. The CDR3 DNA reads TGCGCCAGCAGCGGATCGGTAAGCGGGTCGAACACTGAAGCTTTCTTT. This translates into CASSGSVSGSNTEAFF.

Concerning this clonotype itself: Germline and junction disagree at one end, which may indicate a read error. The chain is built from TRBV11-2 and TRBJ1-2; D is unresolved. The CDR3 sequence is 12 residues long. CDR1 is SGHAT and CDR2 is FQNNGV in the germline V gene. In nucleotides, the CDR3 is TGTGCCAGCAGCGGAGAGCCCTATAGCTACACCTTC. Its protein is CASSGEPYSYTF.

In the case of this clonotype: The junction differs from germline at one of its ends, possibly a read error. The CDR3: CASSRYEKLFF. The DNA for the CDR3 is TGTGCTAGCAGTAGATATGAAAAACTGTTTTTT. J is TRBJ1-4 and V is TRBV12-3 or TRBV12-4; no firm D call. The CDR3 contains 11 residues.

The chain carries TRBV21-1 and TRBJ2-7; TRBD2 is the table's D call, not checked against the DNA. TRBV21-1 is a listed pseudogene. This CDR3 comprises 17 residues. CDR3 sequence reads: CASSKREPLAGVCEQYF. CDR3 nucleotide sequence: TGTGCCAGCAGCAAACGGGAACCCCTCGCGGGAGTATGCGAGCAGTACTTC.

The table lists this clonotype with a few counts. The V gene is TRBV30, the J gene TRBJ2-3; D perhaps matches TRBD2 (5 bases). From germline, CDR1 is GTSNPN and CDR2 SVGIG (reference sequence). V shed 2 bases and J shed 1 base, with 13 bases lying between them. CDR3 length: 15 residues. CDR3 bases: TGTGCCTGGAGTTTCTGGGGAGTTGGCACAGATACGCAGTATTTT. Translating it yields CAWSFWGVGTDTQYF.

This clonotype was observed a few times. The chain joins TRBV19 to TRBJ2-3; D is ambiguous. Germline V CDR1 and CDR2: LNHDA, SQIVND (reference sequence). The V and J ends lost 5 bases and 5 bases respectively, with 14 bases between them. The CDR3 extends over 14 amino acids. CDR3 region: CASSLSARKDTQYF. CDR3 coding DNA: TGTGCCAGTAGTCTTTCGGCGCGGAAAGATACGCAGTATTTT.

About this clonotype: A junction boundary mismatches the germline segment, possibly from a read error. The J gene is TRBJ2-1, the V gene TRBV11-1; tentative D call: TRBD2 (6 bases). The length of the CDR3 is 16 residues. Germline loops: CDR1 SGHAT, CDR2 FQDESV (reference sequence). Here the CDR3 reads CASSSPLPGEGYERFF. CDR3 nucleotide sequence: TGTGCCAGCAGTTCTCCCCTGCCGGGAGAGGGGTATGAGCGGTTCTTC.

Details on this clonotype: This CDR3 fails to terminate in the conserved phenylalanine or tryptophan, so it likely reflects a read error. The chain couples TRBV11-2 to TRBJ1-1; D may be TRBD1 (5 bases). The CDR3 has 11 residues. Germline CDR1 and CDR2: SGHAT and FQNNGV. CDR3 loop: CAISLDSEAFI. The CDR3 DNA reads as TGTGCCATCAGCCTTGACAGTGAAGCTTTCATT.

Remarks on this clonotype: Germline is not matched at one junction end, which may reflect a read error. The chain is built from TRBV11-2 and TRBJ1-1, with TRBD1 matching 7 bases. There are 16 residues in the CDR3. CDR1 and CDR2 (germline): SGHAT, FQNNGV. The CDR3 nucleotides read TGTGCCTGCAGCTTCCGGGACAGTGGCTCGAACACTGAAGCTTTCTTT. Amino acid sequence: CACSFRDSGSNTEAFF.

Points on this clonotype: No conserved phenylalanine or tryptophan is present at the end of the CDR3, so a read error is the likely explanation. The chain employs TRBV4-3 and TRBJ2-5, with TRBD2 identical over 7 bases. Germline CDR1 reads LGHNA; CDR2 reads YSLEER. The trim removed 4 bases at V and 2 bases at J, leaving 1 base unmatched. The CDR3 covers 13 residues. The CDR3 coding sequence is TGCGCCAGCAGCCTGGGACTACAAGAGACCCAGTACTTA. Encoded protein: CASSLGLQETQYL.

DNA for the CDR3: TGTGCCAGCAGTCGGACCGCCGGGACAAGTTATGGCTACACCTTC. Translating gives CASSRTAGTSYGYTF. The V call is TRBV6-2 or TRBV6-3, the J call TRBJ1-2, with D possibly being TRBD1 (6 bases). The ends were cut back, 5 bases at V and 5 bases at J, with 18 bases in the middle. The CDR3 is 15 amino acids. Germline loops: CDR1 MNHEY, CDR2 SVGEGT.

This clonotype was counted at least ten times. The chain employs TRBV29-1 and TRBJ1-2; the D is unclear. The germline gives CDR1 SQVTM, CDR2 ANQGSEA. V gave up 8 bases and J gave up 0 bases, with 7 bases separating them. This CDR3 region has 11 residues. CDR3 residues: CSSGTNYGYTF. Written as DNA, the CDR3 is TGCAGCTCTGGGACTAACTATGGCTACACCTTC.

This clonotype was detected once. The rearrangement uses TRBV5-1 and TRBJ2-3, with D unresolved. V was clipped by 2 bases and J by 4 bases, with 11 bases between them. In germline, CDR1 is SGHRS, CDR2 YFSETQ. The CDR3 length is 14 residues. The CDR3 DNA follows: TGCGCCAGCAGCTTCACAGAGTACGCAGATACGCAGTATTTT. Its protein is CASSFTEYADTQYF.

Of note for this clonotype: A single base separates this from a much larger clone, so it may be a read error. This chain links TRBV6-1 with TRBJ1-6, with 8 bases aligning to TRBD1. The CDR3 is 15 amino acids. Germline values: CDR1 MNHNS, CDR2 SASEGT. This CDR3 reads CDSSALGQGGSPLHF. CDR3 nucleotides: TGTGACAGCAGTGCCCTCGGACAGGGCGGCTCACCCCTCCACTTT.

Concerning this clonotype itself: An end of the junction does not agree with germline; a read error may underlie this. V gene TRBV11-1 combines with J gene TRBJ1-4, with TRBD1 as a possible D gene (5 bases). Per germline, CDR1 SGHAT and CDR2 FQDESV (reference sequence). The length of the CDR3 is 16 residues. CDR3 DNA: TGTGCCAGCAGCTTAAGCCCCACGGGGGTCGGTGAAAGACTGTTTTTT. This gives the protein CASSLSPTGVGERLFF. The entire variable domain, with the rest obtained from reference TRBV11-1 and TRBJ1-4, is as follows: EAEVAQSPRYKITEKSQAVAFWCDPISGHATLYWYRQILGQGPELLVQFQDESVVDDSQLPKDRFSAERLKGVDSTLKIQPAELGDSAMYLCASSLSPTGVGERLFFGSGTQLSVL.